This record looks at one T cell receptor (beta chain) sequence and its context. The data are from a study of blood T cell repertoires in COVID-19. Study details: In each case, the material was cDNA or gDNA derived from T cells, B-cell-depleted T cells, or PBMCs.

CDR1 is SGHDT and CDR2 is YYEEEE in the germline V gene. The CDR3 length is 16 residues. V lost 3 bases and J lost 4; bases outside the gene matches: 10. Per the study methods: Amplified reference gene primers provided the basis for estimating nucleated cell counts. The repertoire was sequenced with immunoSEQ multiplex PCR; TCRdb's copy has only in-frame clones and lacks some. The DNA was the basis for D and trimming; V, J and clone size are from that table. The table lists around 100,000 clones, roughly 84% of them singletons. The clonotype originates from a woman between 40 and 50 years old with acute or convalescent COVID-19. Sequencing was carried out using peripheral blood. The chain combines TRBV5-6 with TRBJ1-2, with 9 bases matching TRBD1. As DNA, the CDR3 is TGTGCCAGCAGCTCCCTGAGTCCGGGACAGGGCTATGGCTACACCTTC. Protein product: CASSSLSPGQGYGYTF.